These 26 T cell receptor beta chains came from one sample sequenced in a study of beta chain features in type 1 diabetes. The isolated RNA, all of it, was reverse transcribed, so expressed TCRB transcripts were what got sequenced. Data came from immunoSEQ multiplex PCR; TCRdb stores just in-frame clones and leaves some out. The sample records 130,000 or so clones, roughly 10% being singletons. Study-level points and caveats: A moderate, significant TCRB CDR3 shortening appeared in type 1 diabetes across four CD4+ subsets.

These receptors have no identified antigens. Sequenced sample: central memory CD4+ T cells from blood. All receptors derive from a man aged 30 to 45 with type 1 diabetes.

The rearrangement joins TRBV7-8 to TRBJ1-2; D is perhaps TRBD1 (6 bases). This CDR3 has 14 amino acids. V lost 5 bases and J lost 6, with 16 bases in between. The germline V gene has CDR1 SGHVS and CDR2 FQNEAQ. CDR3 sequence reads: CASSLTQGTDGYTF. The CDR3 DNA is TGTGCCAGCAGCCTTACACAGGGAACGGATGGCTACACCTTC. Supplemented by reference TRBV7-8 and TRBJ1-2, the full variable domain reads GAGVSQSPRYKVAKRGQDVALRCDPISGHVSLFWYQQALGQGPEFLTYFQNEAQLDKSGLPSDRFFAERPEGSVSTLKIQRTQQEDSAVYLCASSLTQGTDGYTFGSGTRLTVV.

J is TRBJ2-1 and V is TRBV5-1; a weak D match, TRBD1 (5 bases). There are 15 residues in the CDR3. CDR1 is SGHRS, CDR2 YFSETQ, per germline. V was trimmed by 0 bases and J by 2 bases, leaving 9 bases between them. CDR3 loop: CASSLEGHPYNEQFF. In nucleotides, the CDR3 is TGCGCCAGCAGCTTGGAGGGGCACCCCTACAATGAGCAGTTCTTC.

This clone showed up many times. The chain couples TRBV29-1 to TRBJ2-5; 8 positions agree with TRBD1. Germline V gene sequence: CDR1 SQVTM, CDR2 ANQGSEA. V shed 6 bases, J shed 2 bases, and the junction held 8 bases outside the gene matches. The CDR3 runs 14 residues. CDR3: CSVTRTGLQETQYF. The CDR3 DNA reads as TGCAGCGTGACTCGGACAGGGTTACAAGAGACCCAGTACTTC.

This clone was seen a few times. The same CDR3 can be traced to other DNA sequences in this sample. The CDR3 spells CASSYGTGEKLFF. The DNA for the CDR3 is TGTGCCAGCAGTTACGGTACGGGGGAAAAACTGTTTTTT. The V and J genes are TRBV6-6 and TRBJ1-4; D is ambiguous. The V end lost 2 bases, the J end lost 8 bases, and 9 bases lay between the germline ends. The CDR3 length is 13 residues. Germline loops: CDR1 MNHNY, CDR2 SVGAGI (reference sequence).

V is TRBV5-1 and J is TRBJ2-5; D is unclear. This CDR3 comprises 14 residues. Trimming removed 1 base from V and 2 bases from J, with 9 bases in between. Germline loops: CDR1 SGHRS, CDR2 YFSETQ. CDR3 protein: CASSLRPQQETQYF. The CDR3 bases are TGCGCCAGCAGCTTGAGACCACAGCAAGAGACCCAGTACTTC. The full variable domain, completed using reference TRBV5-1 and TRBJ2-5, is KAGVTQTPRYLIKTRGQQVTLSCSPISGHRSVSWYQQTPGQGLQFLFEYFSETQRNKGNFPGRFSGRQFSNSRSEMNVSTLELGDSALYLCASSLRPQQETQYFGPGTRLLVL.

The chain combines TRBV4-3 with TRBJ1-5; 8 positions match TRBD1. The germline V gene has CDR1 LGHNA and CDR2 YSLEER. The CDR3 covers 15 residues. Trimming at V came to 0 bases and at J to 6 bases, leaving 4 bases not matched to a gene. In DNA, the CDR3 is TGCGCCAGCAGCCAAGATCCAGGGGGCAGTCAGCCCCAGCATTTT. Translation gives CASSQDPGGSQPQHF.

This chain joins TRBV23-1 and TRBJ2-5; TRBD2 is a possible D gene (7 bases). TRBV23-1 is labeled an ORF, and its function is uncertain. This CDR3 is 15 amino acids long. V was trimmed by 4 bases and J by 5 bases, leaving 17 bases between them. CDR3 residues: CASSRFRGRGETQYF. The CDR3 bases are TGCGCCAGCAGTCGTTTCCGGGGGCGGGGGGAGACCCAGTACTTC.

This clone was found a few times. This rearrangement joins TRBV6-4 to TRBJ1-6; TRBD1 aligns across 7 bases. V trimming: 2 bases; J trimming: 7 bases; junction bases outside the gene matches: 5. Germline CDR1 reads MRHNA; CDR2 reads SNTAGT. CDR3 size: 15 residues. The CDR3 region has the DNA TGTGCCAGCAGTGACCGACAGGGTGGAAATTCACCCCTCCACTTT. Its translation is CASSDRQGGNSPLHF.

This clone has only a few counts. J is TRBJ2-3 and V is TRBV5-1; possibly TRBD1 for D (5 bases). Germline V lookup: CDR1 SGHRS, CDR2 YFSETQ. This CDR3 has 18 amino acids. Trimming removed 2 bases from V and 1 base from J, with 20 bases in between. CDR3 residues: CASSLGVIGKGGTDTQYF. CDR3 nucleotides: TGCGCCAGCAGCTTAGGAGTAATCGGTAAAGGGGGCACAGATACGCAGTATTTT.

The chain has TRBV5-1 and TRBJ2-1; 11 bases map to TRBD2. Germline V gives CDR1 SGHRS, CDR2 YFSETQ. The V gene end was trimmed by 0 bases and the J gene end by 2 bases; junction bases not matched to a gene: 4. The CDR3 loop spans 17 amino acids. The CDR3 DNA is TGCGCCAGCAGCTTGGTTCTAGCGGGGGGTACCTACAATGAGCAGTTCTTC. This encodes CASSLVLAGGTYNEQFF.

The V gene is TRBV30, the J gene TRBJ1-4; D gene unclear. V was trimmed by 4 bases and J by 7 bases, leaving 13 bases between them. CDR1 is GTSNPN and CDR2 is SVGIG in the germline V gene (reference sequence). This CDR3 spans 13 amino acids. The CDR3 spells CAWTPSRGEKLFF. DNA of the CDR3: TGTGCCTGGACCCCGTCCCGGGGTGAAAAACTGTTTTTT.

The chain recombines TRBV6-5 with TRBJ1-5; D possibly corresponds to TRBD1 (6 bases). Trimming removed 6 bases at V and 8 bases at J, with 17 bases between. Germline V lookup: CDR1 MNHEY, CDR2 SVGAGI. The CDR3 spans 14 residues. The CDR3 DNA reads as TGTGCCAGCAGGCCTCCAGGGGCGTGGGAGCCCCAGCATTTT. Translating it yields CASRPPGAWEPQHF.

The rearrangement links TRBV7-2 to TRBJ2-1; maybe TRBD2 (6 bases). The ends were cut back, 5 bases at V and 4 bases at J, with 12 bases in the middle. The CDR3 spans 14 residues. Germline V gene lookup returns CDR1 SGHTA and CDR2 FQGNSA. The CDR3 spells CASSPPGLYNEQFF. The DNA of the CDR3 is TGTGCCAGCAGCCCCCCGGGACTGTACAATGAGCAGTTCTTC.

Only a few counts were recorded for this clone. The chain links TRBV27 to TRBJ1-6; D is unresolved. The CDR3 is 12 amino acids. With 4 bases removed from V and 8 bases from J, the gap between germline ends came to 6 bases. The V gene's germline CDR1 is MNHEY and CDR2 SMNVEV (reference sequence). CDR3 nucleotide sequence: TGTGCCAGCAGTTACCGGGATTCACCCCTCCACTTT. This translates into CASSYRDSPLHF.

The chain joins TRBV30 to TRBJ1-5, with a possible D match to TRBD1 (6 bases). CDR1 is GTSNPN, CDR2 SVGIG, per germline (reference sequence). V lost 6 bases to trimming and J lost 7 bases, with 16 bases between them. CDR3 length: 13 residues. DNA of the CDR3: TGTGCCTGTGAGTTGGGGGCGAAGCAGCCCCAGCATTTT. Residues: CACELGAKQPQHF.

This clone showed up just a few times. The chain combines TRBV10-3 with TRBJ1-1, with 8 bases matching TRBD1. Germline values: CDR1 ENHRY, CDR2 SYGVKD. Trimming took 6 bases from V and 7 from J; bases not matched to a gene: 7. The CDR3 extends over 13 amino acids. The CDR3 sequence is CAIRPRTGNEAFF. DNA of the CDR3: TGTGCCATCAGGCCCAGGACAGGGAATGAAGCTTTCTTT.

The chain's CDR3 is CASSTTSGLAKNIQYF. The CDR3 region has the DNA TGTGCCAGCAGCACGACTAGCGGATTGGCCAAAAACATTCAGTACTTC. The V and J genes are TRBV7-8 and TRBJ2-4, with 9 bases fitting TRBD2. J was trimmed by 1 base and V by 5 bases; bases with no gene match: 6. In germline, CDR1 is SGHVS, CDR2 FQNEAQ. The CDR3 totals 16 residues.

This clone has just a few counts. Here the CDR3 reads CAIRGQNSNQPQHF. In DNA form, the CDR3 reads TGTGCCATCAGGGGACAGAATAGCAATCAGCCCCAGCATTTT. The chain combines TRBV10-3 with TRBJ1-5, with TRBD1 matching over 7 bases. The ends lost 6 bases at V and 0 bases at J; junction bases unmatched: 2. Germline V gene lookup returns CDR1 ENHRY and CDR2 SYGVKD. This CDR3 spans 14 amino acids.

This clone was seen a few times. V usage is TRBV14 and J usage is TRBJ1-5; D is unresolved. CDR1 and CDR2 from the germline V gene are SGHDN and FVKESK. With 1 base removed from V and 9 bases from J, the gap between germline ends came to 10 bases. CDR3 size: 13 residues. In DNA form, the CDR3 reads TGTGCCAGCAGCCAAGGACATGAGAGGCCCCAGCATTTT. Amino acids: CASSQGHERPQHF. The full variable domain, with the rest looked up from reference TRBV14 and TRBJ1-5, is EAGVTQFPSHSVIEKGQTVTLRCDPISGHDNLYWYRRVMGKEIKFLLHFVKESKQDESGMPNNRFLAERTGGTYSTLKVQPAELEDSGVYFCASSQGHERPQHFGDGTRLSIL.

This clone came up a few times. CDR3 in DNA: TGTGCCAGCAGCGCGTCTAGCAGTGCCACAGATACGCAGTATTTT. Protein product: CASSASSSATDTQYF. The V gene is TRBV7-3, the J gene TRBJ2-3; TRBD2 is a possible D gene (5 bases). The CDR3 is 15 amino acids. Looked up from germline, CDR1 is SGHTA and CDR2 is FQGTGA. Trimming took off 5 bases at V and 2 bases at J, with 14 bases between the two ends.

The V and J genes are TRBV5-6 and TRBJ2-5; 10 positions match TRBD2. V lost 4 bases, J lost 0 bases, and 0 bases stayed unmatched. CDR3 length equals 14 residues. Per the germline V gene, CDR1 is SGHDT and CDR2 is YYEEEE. CDR3 amino acids: CASSLAGDQETQYF. As DNA, the CDR3 is TGTGCCAGCAGCCTAGCGGGGGACCAAGAGACCCAGTACTTC. Together with reference TRBV5-6 and TRBJ2-5, the CDR3 gives the full variable domain: DAGVTQSPTHLIKTRGQQVTLRCSPKSGHDTVSWYQQALGQGPQFIFQYYEEEERQRGNFPDRFSGHQFPNYSSELNVNALLLGDSALYLCASSLAGDQETQYFGPGTRLLVL.

This clone came up a few times. J is TRBJ1-1 and V is TRBV18; D not certain. Germline CDR1 KGHSH, CDR2 LQKENI. Trimming removed 5 bases from V and 2 bases from J, with 15 bases in between. The CDR3 has 15 residues. CDR3 DNA sequence: TGTGCCAGCTCATTACAGAACAGCTTTAACACTGAAGCTTTCTTT. Residues: CASSLQNSFNTEAFF.

This clone was detected a few times. The chain is built from TRBV29-1 and TRBJ1-4; weak D call: TRBD1 (6 bases). The CDR3 runs 13 residues. V was pared by 4 bases and J by 6 bases, with 12 bases between. Germline assignment: CDR1 SQVTM and CDR2 ANQGSEA. The CDR3 spells CSVGDKTDEKLFF. The CDR3 nucleotides are TGCAGCGTTGGGGACAAGACTGATGAAAAACTGTTTTTT.

V and J are TRBV9 and TRBJ1-6; TRBD1 matches 7 bases. The V segment lost 0 bases and the J segment 5 bases; nucleotides outside the gene matches: 5. The germline gives CDR1 SGDLS, CDR2 YYNGEE. The CDR3 length is 16 residues. The CDR3 sequence is CASSVGSGGNNSPLHF. The DNA of the CDR3 is TGTGCCAGCAGCGTAGGGTCAGGGGGAAATAATTCACCCCTCCACTTT. Complete variable domain (other parts from reference TRBV9 and TRBJ1-6): DSGVTQTPKHLITATGQRVTLRCSPRSGDLSVYWYQQSLDQGLQFLIQYYNGEERAKGNILERFSAQQFPDLHSELNLSSLELGDSALYFCASSVGSGGNNSPLHFGNGTRLTVT.

This clone has just a few counts. This CDR3 is CASSSQTPTDTQYF. For the CDR3, the DNA is TGTGCCAGCAGCTCGCAGACACCCACAGATACGCAGTATTTT. The chain combines TRBV5-4 with TRBJ2-3; D is ambiguous. CDR1 SGHNT and CDR2 YYREEE come from the germline V gene (reference sequence). The CDR3 has 14 residues. The V end was cut by 3 bases, the J end by 2 bases, with 10 bases between.

This clone was seen only a few times. The rearrangement uses TRBV14 and TRBJ1-1; D is perhaps TRBD1 (5 bases). The V end was cut by 3 bases, the J end by 1 base, with 9 bases between. The CDR3 is 14 amino acids. The germline V gene encodes CDR1 SGHDN and CDR2 FVKESK. The CDR3 region has the DNA TGTGCCAGCAGCCATAGGCAGGGGAACACTGAAGCTTTCTTT. As protein: CASSHRQGNTEAFF.